Below, 28 T cell receptor beta chains from the same sample are listed, as sequenced in a study of identical twins (dated by TCRdb to the mid-2010s). Receptor libraries were prepared by 5' RACE. Sequencing was carried out with an Illumina HiSeq 2000. Clones were called with MiXCR by TCRdb after fastp trimmed the public reads at Q25, and only in-frame beta chains were retained. CDR3 protein sequences are deduplicated, and each keeps its most common genes and DNA. The sample records under 300,000 distinct CDR3 sequences, 9.5% to 15% of which are singletons. The top ten constitute approximately 4% of the sample. These same data were also listed under a study on yellow fever vaccine responses in identical twins.

The sequenced sample consisted of memory (CD45RO+) T cells sorted from blood. The intended sense of this specimen's cell subset or site label: CD45RO+ enriched T cells. All receptors derive from a woman under 30 in good health.

Only a few counts were recorded for this clonotype. The chain is built from TRBV20-1 and TRBJ2-2, with 9 bases matching TRBD2. Looked up from germline, CDR1 is DFQATT and CDR2 is SNEGSKA (reference sequence). The CDR3 extends over 16 amino acids. J lost 5 bases, V lost 0 bases, and 7 bases had no gene match. This CDR3 is CSAREASGISTGELFF. DNA for the CDR3: TGCAGTGCTAGAGAGGCTAGCGGGATCTCTACCGGGGAGCTGTTTTTT.

The chain recombines TRBV19 with TRBJ2-5; 7 bases align to TRBD2. The CDR3 is made up of 14 amino acids. Germline V lookup: CDR1 LNHDA, CDR2 SQIVND (reference sequence). The junction had 8 bases not matched to a gene; V was cut back by 6 bases and J by 4 bases. In nucleotides, the CDR3 is TGTGCCAGTAGCCGGGGGGATTATGGAGAGACCCAGTACTTC. Residues: CASSRGDYGETQYF.

In this sample, this clonotype turned up a few times. The chain employs TRBV27 and TRBJ2-5, with D perhaps TRBD2 (5 bases). Germline lookup yields CDR1 MNHEY and CDR2 SMNVEV (reference sequence). Trimming stripped 5 bases from V and 7 bases from J, with 11 bases between. CDR3 length equals 12 residues. The CDR3 spells CASSQKGGTQYF. In nucleotides, the CDR3 is TGTGCCAGCAGTCAAAAAGGAGGGACCCAGTACTTC.

This clonotype was recorded at least ten times. J is TRBJ1-1 and V is TRBV12-3 or TRBV12-4; D gene ambiguous. CDR3 length: 17 amino acids. V dropped 1 base and J dropped 1 base, with 16 bases sitting between them. This CDR3 is CASSLGQARLGNTEAFF. DNA for the CDR3: TGTGCCAGCAGTTTAGGGCAGGCCCGACTAGGGAACACTGAAGCTTTCTTT.

CDR3 sequence: CSASPRDITLHF. The CDR3 nucleotides are TGCAGTGCCTCCCCCCGGGATATCACCCTCCACTTT. The chain is built from TRBV20-1 and TRBJ1-6; D unresolved. Germline CDR1 is DFQATT and CDR2 is SNEGSKA (reference sequence). Trimming shortened V by 6 bases and J by 14 bases, and 17 bases separated the two germline ends. The CDR3 contains 12 residues.

This clonotype was observed a handful of times. The V gene is TRBV11-2, the J gene TRBJ2-5; 11 nucleotides match TRBD2. Germline V gene sequence: CDR1 SGHAT, CDR2 FQNNGV. The J segment lost 2 bases and the V segment lost 5 bases, leaving 7 bases of the junction unmatched. The CDR3 length is 16 residues. The CDR3 sequence: CASSPGTSGTQETQYF. CDR3 DNA sequence: TGTGCCAGCAGCCCAGGGACTAGCGGCACACAAGAGACCCAGTACTTC.

The V gene is TRBV10-3, the J gene TRBJ2-1, with 12 bases fitting TRBD2. V shed 6 bases and J 8 bases; nucleotides not matched to a gene: 14. Germline-derived CDR1 and CDR2 are ENHRY and SYGVKD. The CDR3 has 17 residues. The CDR3 sequence is CAIRDLPSGGVSYEQFF. In DNA form, the CDR3 reads TGTGCCATCAGGGACCTACCTAGCGGGGGGGTATCCTATGAGCAGTTCTTC.

The count of this clonotype is one. The rearrangement joins TRBV4-1 to TRBJ2-1; 9 bases align to TRBD1. Germline CDR1 is MGHRA and CDR2 is YSYEKL. This CDR3 spans 16 amino acids. V lost 1 base, J lost 5 bases, and 6 bases stayed unmatched. DNA of the CDR3: TGCGCCAGCAGCCAAGTAACAGGGGGCGCTAACAATGAGCAGTTCTTC. It specifies CASSQVTGGANNEQFF.

The V gene is TRBV2, the J gene TRBJ2-2, with D unresolved. The CDR3 has 14 residues. CDR1 and CDR2 (germline): SNHLY, FYNNEI. The ends were cut back, 6 bases at V and 1 base at J, with 9 bases in the middle. Here the CDR3 DNA reads TGTGCCAGCAGACCCCGACTGAACACCGGGGAGCTGTTTTTT. This codes for CASRPRLNTGELFF.

The chain uses TRBV19 and TRBJ2-2; D is perhaps TRBD1 (5 bases). The CDR3 extends over 17 amino acids. V lost 4 bases to trimming and J lost 5 bases, with 20 bases between them. Germline V gene sequence: CDR1 LNHDA, CDR2 SQIVND (reference sequence). CDR3 residues: CASSTTKVAGFTGELFF. The CDR3 DNA follows: TGTGCCAGTAGTACGACCAAGGTGGCAGGGTTTACCGGGGAGCTGTTTTTT.

This clonotype has a count of ten or more. The chain combines TRBV15 with TRBJ2-5, with D possibly being TRBD1 (5 bases). The germline gives CDR1 LNHNV, CDR2 YYDKDF (reference sequence). Trimming took 5 bases from V and 7 from J, leaving 14 bases between them. This CDR3 comprises 13 residues. In nucleotides, the CDR3 is TGTGCCACCAGCCTCGTGGGGCCGGGGACCCAGTACTTC. Its protein is CATSLVGPGTQYF.

This clonotype showed up many times. The rearrangement links TRBV27 to TRBJ2-5, with 11 positions matching TRBD2. The V gene end was trimmed by 1 base and the J gene end by 6 bases; junction bases not matched to a gene: 7. The CDR3 totals 16 residues. Germline-derived CDR1 and CDR2 are MNHEY and SMNVEV (reference sequence). The CDR3 DNA reads TGTGCCAGCAGTTTATTCACTAGCGGGAGCGGTAAGACCCAGTACTTC. Encoded protein: CASSLFTSGSGKTQYF.

This clonotype has only a few counts. The chain is built from TRBV6-2 or TRBV6-3 and TRBJ1-5; D uncertain. Trimming cost V 2 bases and J 9 bases, with 14 bases left between them. The CDR3 consists of 14 residues. In germline, CDR1 is MNHEY, CDR2 SVGEGT. The DNA of the CDR3 is TGTGCCAGCAGTTACGCCAGAGCGTCGCGGCCCCAGCATTTT. Residues: CASSYARASRPQHF.

J is TRBJ2-7 and V is TRBV20-1; no clear D. The germline CDR1 and CDR2 sequences are DFQATT and SNEGSKA (reference sequence). V was shortened by 8 bases and J by 0 bases, with 20 bases between the two germline ends. The CDR3 covers 15 residues. The CDR3 DNA reads TGCAGTTCCTATGGCCAGGCGTCGGGCTCCTACGAGCAGTACTTC. Protein: CSSYGQASGSYEQYF.

This clonotype was found many times. The chain links TRBV20-1 to TRBJ2-5; the D is unclear. The germline gives CDR1 DFQATT, CDR2 SNEGSKA (reference sequence). The CDR3 consists of 14 residues. Trimming shortened V by 0 bases and J by 1 base, and 9 bases separated the two germline ends. The CDR3 nucleotides are TGCAGTGCTAGAGATCGGAGTTTCCAAGAGACCCAGTACTTC. Translating it yields CSARDRSFQETQYF.

This clonotype has ten or more counts. The chain employs TRBV5-1 and TRBJ2-3, with 7 bases matching TRBD1. Germline-derived CDR1 and CDR2 are SGHRS and YFSETQ. After removal of 5 bases from V and 3 bases from J, the junction contained 6 bases not matched to a gene. The CDR3 loop spans 14 amino acids. This CDR3 is CASRRGLWTDTQYF. The CDR3 nucleotides read TGCGCCAGCAGGAGGGGGCTGTGGACAGATACGCAGTATTTT.

This clonotype came up a few times. V gene TRBV2 combines with J gene TRBJ2-3; 7 positions match TRBD1. V shed 10 bases and J 3 bases; nucleotides not matched to a gene: 10. The CDR3 runs 14 residues. In germline, CDR1 is SNHLY, CDR2 FYNNEI. This chain's CDR3 is CATKKGAKTDTQYF. Written as DNA, the CDR3 is TGTGCCACGAAGAAGGGGGCTAAAACAGATACGCAGTATTTT. The complete variable domain, with remaining parts taken from reference TRBV2 and TRBJ2-3, reads EPEVTQTPSHQVTQMGQEVILRCVPISNHLYFYWYRQILGQKVEFLVSFYNNEISEKSEIFDDQFSVERPDGSNFTLKIRSTKLEDSAMYFCATKKGAKTDTQYFGPGTRLTVL.

This clonotype showed up many times. V gene TRBV20-1 combines with J gene TRBJ2-3, with no clear D. V gave up 6 bases and J gave up 0 bases, with 10 bases separating them. This CDR3 has 13 residues. Germline CDR1 reads DFQATT; CDR2 reads SNEGSKA (reference sequence). CDR3 sequence: CSADTKSTDTQYF. The CDR3 region has the DNA TGCAGTGCAGACACAAAGAGCACAGATACGCAGTATTTT.

The sample holds many counts of this clonotype. The V call is TRBV29-1, the J call TRBJ2-3; the D gene is possibly TRBD2 (7 bases). This CDR3 is built from 14 residues. CDR1 is SQVTM and CDR2 is ANQGSEA in the germline V gene. V was shortened by 3 bases and J by 4 bases, with 14 bases between the two germline ends. The CDR3 DNA reads as TGCAGCGTTGATCATGCGGGGGCCGCAGATACGCAGTATTTT. Translated, it gives CSVDHAGAADTQYF.

This clonotype has just a few counts. The rearrangement joins TRBV5-1 to TRBJ1-2; D unresolved. V was clipped by 4 bases and J by 4 bases, with 14 bases between them. The CDR3 runs to 14 residues. Germline CDR1 SGHRS, CDR2 YFSETQ. The CDR3 region has the DNA TGCGCCAGCAGCCGTCCCGACCCGGGCTATGGCTACACCTTC. This sequence encodes CASSRPDPGYGYTF. The whole variable domain, filled in from reference TRBV5-1 and TRBJ1-2, reads KAGVTQTPRYLIKTRGQQVTLSCSPISGHRSVSWYQQTPGQGLQFLFEYFSETQRNKGNFPGRFSGRQFSNSRSEMNVSTLELGDSALYLCASSRPDPGYGYTFGSGTRLTVV.

V and J are TRBV6-2 or TRBV6-3 and TRBJ2-1, with 9 bases identical to TRBD2. The CDR3 has 14 residues. Germline assignment: CDR1 MNHEY and CDR2 SVGEGT. V was pared by 7 bases and J by 5 bases, with 6 bases of the junction left unmatched. The CDR3 spells CASKAGGPNNEQFF. As DNA, the CDR3 is TGTGCCAGCAAGGCGGGGGGGCCCAACAATGAGCAGTTCTTC.

This clonotype was detected only a few times. This sequence joins TRBV6-1 and TRBJ2-3; tentative D call: TRBD1 (5 bases). Trimming cost V 7 bases and J 1 base, with 15 bases left between them. The germline V gene encodes CDR1 MNHNS and CDR2 SASEGT. There are 15 residues in the CDR3. The CDR3 here is CASKPRTPGTDTQYF. CDR3 nucleotide sequence: TGTGCCAGCAAGCCAAGGACACCCGGCACAGATACGCAGTATTTT.

The sample holds many counts of this clonotype. This chain uses TRBV5-1 with TRBJ2-6; no clear D gene. Germline V gives CDR1 SGHRS, CDR2 YFSETQ. This CDR3 spans 15 amino acids. The V end lost 0 bases, the J end lost 0 bases, and 4 bases lay between the germline ends. CDR3 coding DNA: TGCGCCAGCAGCTTGGGCCGCTCTGGGGCCAACGTCCTGACTTTC. It yields the protein CASSLGRSGANVLTF.

The chain carries TRBV24-1 and TRBJ2-3; 12 bases match TRBD2. Trimming took 6 bases from V and 5 from J; bases not matched to a gene: 5. CDR1 and CDR2 (germline): KGHDR, SFDVKD. The CDR3 length is 15 residues. The CDR3 region has the DNA TGTGCCACCAGTATCCTAGCGGGAGGGATAGATACGCAGTATTTT. Translated: CATSILAGGIDTQYF.

The gene calls are TRBV6-1 and TRBJ2-1, with 8 nucleotides matching TRBD1. Germline loops: CDR1 MNHNS, CDR2 SASEGT. The CDR3 totals 15 residues. The V segment lost 3 bases and the J segment 2 bases; nucleotides outside the gene matches: 3. The CDR3 bases are TGTGCCAGCAGTGATGGGGACAGGCCCTACAATGAGCAGTTCTTC. Translated, it gives CASSDGDRPYNEQFF.

The rearrangement joins TRBV6-2 or TRBV6-3 to TRBJ2-2, with D possibly matching TRBD2 (5 bases). The CDR3 consists of 14 residues. Trimming cost V 2 bases and J 5 bases, with 9 bases left between them. Looked up from germline, CDR1 is MNHEY and CDR2 is SVGEGT. Written as DNA, the CDR3 is TGTGCCAGCAGTTACGGCAGGACTACCGGGGAGCTGTTTTTT. Translation gives CASSYGRTTGELFF.

This clonotype appeared a few times. The chain recombines TRBV19 with TRBJ2-1, with 7 positions matching TRBD1. CDR3 length: 14 amino acids. The V and J ends lost 4 bases and 4 bases, in that order; junction bases with no gene match: 4. The germline V gene encodes CDR1 LNHDA and CDR2 SQIVND (reference sequence). The CDR3 here is CASSTGTAYNEQFF. CDR3 coding DNA: TGTGCCAGTAGTACCGGGACAGCATACAATGAGCAGTTCTTC.

The sample holds a few counts of this clonotype. The chain carries TRBV7-2 and TRBJ1-2, with no clear D. Germline V gene data show CDR1 as SGHTA and CDR2 as FQGNSA. This CDR3 has 14 amino acids. Trimming removed 5 bases from V and 0 bases from J, with 10 bases in between. DNA of the CDR3: TGTGCCAGCAGCATCGGACGGACTAACTATGGCTACACCTTC. Translating it yields CASSIGRTNYGYTF.